These 19 T cell receptor beta chains were all obtained from the same sample, sequenced in a study of CD8+ T cells in alopecia areata. Documented treatment: oral pan-JAK inhibitor, 5-10 mg twice daily. The sequencing template was cDNA reverse transcribed from extracted RNA. The protocol was immunoSEQ multiplex PCR, while the TCRdb copy is restricted to in-frame clones and leaves out a portion. The data contain 200,000 or so clones, approximately 45% of them singletons. Sequenced here: CD4+ T cells sorted from blood, sampled around week 36, from a patient treated with tofacitinib. The receptor source for this set is a human donor with alopecia areata.

V usage is TRBV7-3 and J usage is TRBJ2-2; D is unclear. Germline V lookup: CDR1 SGHTA, CDR2 FQGTGA. CDR3 length: 15 amino acids. V was clipped by 4 bases and J by 4 bases, with 13 bases between them. The CDR3 sequence: CASSSIAVGTGELFF. CDR3 sequence (DNA): TGTGCCAGCAGCTCAATAGCTGTTGGCACCGGGGAGCTGTTTTTT.

CDR3 sequence: CASSKADSWHSYTF. The CDR3 nucleotides are TGTGCCAGCAGCAAAGCGGACTCCTGGCACTCCTACACCTTC. V and J are TRBV21-1 and TRBJ1-2. TRBV21-1 represents a pseudogene. The CDR3 extends over 14 amino acids.

This clone was observed many times. This sequence joins TRBV28 and TRBJ2-6, with 9 bases aligning to TRBD2. The germline CDR1 and CDR2 sequences are MDHEN and SYDVKM. Trimming at V came to 7 bases and at J to 0 bases, leaving 4 bases not matched to a gene. This CDR3 spans 16 amino acids. DNA of the CDR3: TGTGCCAGCACTAGCGGGACCTTCTCTGGGGCCAACGTCCTGACTTTC. This codes for CASTSGTFSGANVLTF.

This clone was picked up a small number of times. The rearrangement links TRBV30 to TRBJ2-5; D remains ambiguous. Trimming cost V 2 bases and J 5 bases, with 15 bases left between them. Germline-derived CDR1 and CDR2 are GTSNPN and SVGIG (reference sequence). CDR3 length: 14 amino acids. The CDR3 spells CAWSKSGVSETQYF. The CDR3 region has the DNA TGTGCCTGGAGTAAGAGTGGGGTGTCGGAGACCCAGTACTTC.

This clone was observed a handful of times. This sequence joins TRBV5-1 and TRBJ2-7; unclear D gene. CDR1 SGHRS and CDR2 YFSETQ come from the germline V gene. The CDR3 runs to 11 residues. V was cut by 3 bases and J by 4 bases, with 5 bases left in between. Written as DNA, the CDR3 is TGCGCCAGCAGCTCATATTACGAGCAGTACTTC. Translation gives CASSSYYEQYF.

The J gene is TRBJ2-7, the V gene TRBV6-5, with D unclear. Looked up from germline, CDR1 is MNHEY and CDR2 is SVGAGI. V lost 5 bases and J lost 6, with 14 bases in between. This CDR3 comprises 13 residues. The CDR3 nucleotides read TGTGCCAGCAGTGAAGCACAGCGTGGCGAGCAGTACTTC. Its translation is CASSEAQRGEQYF.

This clone was seen only a few times. This sequence joins TRBV13 and TRBJ1-2; D gene uncertain. This CDR3 region has 13 residues. Deletions cut 6 bases from V and 1 base from J, with 9 bases between. CDR1 is PRHDT and CDR2 is FYEKMQ in the germline V gene (reference sequence). The CDR3 sequence: CASSPAHNYGYTF. In DNA, the CDR3 is TGTGCCAGCAGTCCCGCACATAACTATGGCTACACCTTC.

This clone turned up a few times. The chain couples TRBV4-3 to TRBJ2-1; 8 bases align to TRBD1. Germline loops: CDR1 LGHNA, CDR2 YSLEER. V was clipped by 4 bases and J by 1 base; unmatched bases: 3. This CDR3 has 15 amino acids. The CDR3 nucleotides read TGCGCCAGCAGCCTCCGGACAGGGTCCTACAATGAGCAGTTCTTC. Residues: CASSLRTGSYNEQFF.

The chain carries TRBV29-1 and TRBJ2-3; D gene unclear. CDR1 SQVTM and CDR2 ANQGSEA come from the germline V gene. Trimming removed 3 bases at V and 14 bases at J, with 18 bases between. The CDR3 is 12 residues long. The CDR3 DNA follows: TGCAGCGTTGACAGCTCGGGTACCCCAGGGTATTTT. Encoded protein: CSVDSSGTPGYF.

This chain connects TRBV6-5 to TRBJ1-3; D is uncertain. The germline gives CDR1 MNHEY, CDR2 SVGAGI. This CDR3 is 13 amino acids long. V was shortened by 7 bases and J by 2 bases, with 9 bases between the two germline ends. The CDR3 protein is CASISGAGNTIYF. The CDR3, as DNA: TGTGCCAGCATTAGCGGGGCTGGAAACACCATATATTTT.

The chain carries TRBV4-3 and TRBJ2-3; 7 bases are shared with TRBD1. The CDR3 is 16 residues long. Germline V gene sequence: CDR1 LGHNA, CDR2 YSLEER. J was trimmed by 0 bases and V by 1 base; bases with no gene match: 4. The CDR3 spells CASSQAGGQSTDTQYF. CDR3 nucleotides: TGCGCCAGCAGCCAAGCAGGGGGACAGAGCACAGATACGCAGTATTTT.

CDR3 residues: CASSQENRVNEQFF. The CDR3 DNA reads TGCGCCAGCAGCCAAGAAAACAGGGTTAATGAGCAGTTCTTC. The chain joins TRBV4-3 to TRBJ2-1, with D possibly being TRBD1 (6 bases). Germline CDR1 reads LGHNA; CDR2 reads YSLEER. With 0 bases removed from V and 7 bases from J, the gap between germline ends came to 10 bases. This CDR3 has 14 amino acids.

The genes are TRBV7-9 and TRBJ2-7; the match to TRBD2 covers 9 bases. CDR1 and CDR2 (germline): SEHNR, FQNEAQ (reference sequence). The CDR3 covers 17 residues. V shed 1 base, J shed 4 bases, and the junction held 11 bases outside the gene matches. Here the CDR3 reads CASSLVTLAGARYEQYF. The CDR3 region has the DNA TGTGCCAGCAGCTTAGTTACTTTAGCGGGAGCTCGGTACGAGCAGTACTTC. The full variable domain, completed using reference TRBV7-9 and TRBJ2-7, is DTGVSQNPRHKITKRGQNVTFRCDPISEHNRLYWYRQTLGQGPEFLTYFQNEAQLEKSRLLSDRFSAERPKGSFSTLEIQRTEQGDSAMYLCASSLVTLAGARYEQYFGPGTRLTVT.

The rearrangement uses TRBV7-2 and TRBJ2-3; D might be TRBD1 or TRBD2, each matching 6 bases. The ends were cut back, 5 bases at V and 4 bases at J, with 13 bases in the middle. From germline, CDR1 is SGHTA and CDR2 FQGNSA. The CDR3 contains 14 residues. CDR3 sequence (DNA): TGTGCCAGCAGCCCTGGGGGGCCCCCAGATACGCAGTATTTT. Translating gives CASSPGGPPDTQYF. Drawing the rest from reference TRBV7-2 and TRBJ2-3, the complete variable domain is GAGVSQSPSNKVTEKGKDVELRCDPISGHTALYWYRQSLGQGLEFLIYFQGNSAPDKSGLPSDRFSAERTGGSVSTLTIQRTQQEDSAVYLCASSPGGPPDTQYFGPGTRLTVL.

This chain uses TRBV18 with TRBJ1-5; D uncertain. The germline CDR1 and CDR2 sequences are KGHSH and LQKENI. The CDR3 covers 14 residues. V lost 3 bases and J 7 bases, leaving 13 bases between the germline ends. CDR3 DNA: TGTGCCAGCTCACCTTCCAGAAGTGAGCAGCCCCAGCATTTT. It encodes CASSPSRSEQPQHF.

This clone was observed a handful of times. The rearrangement joins TRBV5-1 to TRBJ2-1, with TRBD2 matching 9 bases. V shed 1 base and J 5 bases; nucleotides not matched to a gene: 7. CDR1 is SGHRS and CDR2 is YFSETQ in the germline V gene. This CDR3 spans 16 amino acids. The CDR3 sequence is CASSLFSSGSDNEQFF. DNA of the CDR3: TGCGCCAGCAGCTTGTTCAGTAGCGGGAGCGACAATGAGCAGTTCTTC.

This clone was picked up a small number of times. V is TRBV5-1 and J is TRBJ2-5, with 7 bases fitting TRBD1. V lost 4 bases to trimming and J lost 7 bases; unmatched junction nucleotides: 10. Germline CDR1 is SGHRS and CDR2 is YFSETQ. The CDR3 is 14 amino acids. The CDR3 DNA reads TGCGCCAGCAGCCCGGACCGGTCAGGGGGGACCCAGTACTTC. Its protein is CASSPDRSGGTQYF.

This clone appeared a few times. The chain links TRBV5-1 to TRBJ1-2; tentative D call: TRBD1 (5 bases). The germline V gene has CDR1 SGHRS and CDR2 YFSETQ. CDR3 size: 13 residues. With 4 bases removed from V and 4 bases from J, the gap between germline ends came to 11 bases. The CDR3 nucleotides are TGCGCCAGCAGCCCCGGGACGGCCTATGGCTACACCTTC. Encoded protein: CASSPGTAYGYTF.

In its sample, this clone was seen once. This sequence joins TRBV4-3 and TRBJ2-7; D call uncertain. Between the trimmed V and J ends, which lost 0 bases and 3 bases, there was a span of 6 bases. The CDR3 extends over 13 amino acids. Germline V gives CDR1 LGHNA, CDR2 YSLEER. CDR3: CASSQDMLYEQYF. Here the CDR3 DNA reads TGCGCCAGCAGCCAAGACATGCTCTACGAGCAGTACTTC.